This T cell receptor beta chain appears in the sequencing data of a study of OX40 agonist ivuxolimab in advanced cancers. Study-level information: Cohort: about 82% men, mean age approximately 64, aged about 20 to 80.

Data came from immunoSEQ multiplex PCR; TCRdb stores just in-frame clones and leaves some out. The sample has about 80,000 clones; roughly 84% are singletons. People who had autoimmune disease history or systemic immunosuppression were excluded. General study findings and limits: Both CD4+ and CD8+ T cell populations in blood had undergone clonal expansion by week 6 at 0.1 to 3.0 mg/kg. Expanded clones belonging to CD8+ T cells outnumbered, on average, those of CD4+.

Remarks on this clone: Its antigen is still unknown.

Trimming shortened V by 2 bases and J by 7 bases, and 6 bases separated the two germline ends. The CDR3 consists of 13 residues. The germline gives CDR1 MRHNA, CDR2 SNTAGT. The sequences come from CD4+ or CD8+ T cells sorted from blood, collected in a trial of the OX40 agonist ivuxolimab. This sequence was found in an adult with an advanced solid tumor such as melanoma, head and neck, liver or kidney cancer. The rearrangement uses TRBV6-4 and TRBJ1-6; the D is unclear. The CDR3 protein is CASSDEANSPLHF. In nucleotides, the CDR3 is TGTGCCAGCAGTGACGAGGCCAATTCACCCCTCCACTTT.